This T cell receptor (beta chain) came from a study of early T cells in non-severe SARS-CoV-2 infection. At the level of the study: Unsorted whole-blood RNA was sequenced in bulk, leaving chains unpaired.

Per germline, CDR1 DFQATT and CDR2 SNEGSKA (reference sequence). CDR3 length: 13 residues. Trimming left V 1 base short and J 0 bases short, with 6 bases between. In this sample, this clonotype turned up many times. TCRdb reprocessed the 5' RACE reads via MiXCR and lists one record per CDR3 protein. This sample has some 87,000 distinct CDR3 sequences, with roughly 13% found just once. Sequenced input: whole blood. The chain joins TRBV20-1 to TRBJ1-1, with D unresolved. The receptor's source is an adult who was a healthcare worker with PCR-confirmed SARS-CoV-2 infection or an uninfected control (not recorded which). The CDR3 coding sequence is TGCAGTGCTAGAGGCCCGATGAACACTGAAGCTTTCTTT. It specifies CSARGPMNTEAFF.